The 28 T cell receptor beta chains listed next were all sequenced from one sample in a study of blood T cell repertoires in COVID-19. Clones were read by immunoSEQ multiplex PCR, and TCRdb kept only the in-frame ones, dropping some. The sample lists some 250,000 clones, roughly 84% occurring once. The material sequenced was peripheral blood. These receptor sequences come from a man over 45 with active or convalescent COVID-19.

The chain carries TRBV10-1 and TRBJ2-1, with 7 bases fitting TRBD1. Looked up from germline, CDR1 is WNHNN and CDR2 is SYGVQD (reference sequence). With V trimmed by 3 bases and J by 8 bases, 7 bases remained unmatched. This CDR3 is built from 14 residues. The CDR3, as DNA: TGCGCCAGCAGTGATAGGGACAGTCATGATGAGCAGTTCTTC. Protein product: CASSDRDSHDEQFF.

This clone has just one count. This chain connects TRBV5-1 to TRBJ1-1; tentative D call: TRBD1 (5 bases). Germline V gives CDR1 SGHRS, CDR2 YFSETQ. This CDR3 has 15 amino acids. V was shortened by 4 bases and J by 0 bases, with 13 bases between the two germline ends. CDR3 sequence reads: CASSKGATLNTEAFF. CDR3 sequence (DNA): TGCGCCAGCAGCAAAGGGGCCACCTTGAACACTGAAGCTTTCTTT.

The rearrangement links TRBV15 to TRBJ1-2, with D perhaps TRBD1 (6 bases). The germline CDR1 and CDR2 sequences are LNHNV and YYDKDF (reference sequence). The CDR3 runs 15 residues. The V and J ends lost 0 bases and 2 bases respectively, with 10 bases between them. The CDR3 protein is CATSRELGGNYGYTF. The CDR3 coding sequence is TGTGCCACCAGCAGAGAGTTAGGGGGAAACTATGGCTACACCTTC.

The V gene is TRBV7-3, the J gene TRBJ2-5; 10 bases map to TRBD2. Per germline, CDR1 SGHTA and CDR2 FQGTGA. Losses at the gene ends were 0 bases for V and 5 bases for J; bases not matched to a gene: 12. The length of the CDR3 is 18 residues. The CDR3 protein is CASSLTAGIAGGGETQYF. In DNA form, the CDR3 reads TGTGCCAGCAGCTTAACCGCGGGTATAGCGGGGGGTGGCGAGACCCAGTACTTC.

The chain carries TRBV5-1 and TRBJ2-5, with TRBD2 matching over 7 bases. CDR1 and CDR2 (germline): SGHRS, YFSETQ. The CDR3 is 15 residues long. J lost 1 base, V lost 1 base, and 4 bases had no gene match. CDR3 region: CASSLTGGSQETQYF. DNA of the CDR3: TGCGCCAGCAGCTTGACGGGGGGTAGCCAAGAGACCCAGTACTTC. The whole variable domain, remainder taken from reference TRBV5-1 and TRBJ2-5, is KAGVTQTPRYLIKTRGQQVTLSCSPISGHRSVSWYQQTPGQGLQFLFEYFSETQRNKGNFPGRFSGRQFSNSRSEMNVSTLELGDSALYLCASSLTGGSQETQYFGPGTRLLVL.

The chain is built from TRBV29-1 and TRBJ1-1; TRBD1 is a possible D gene (6 bases). Per the germline V gene, CDR1 is SQVTM and CDR2 is ANQGSEA. V lost 6 bases and J lost 5, with 19 bases in between. The CDR3 contains 14 residues. DNA of the CDR3: TGCAGCGTCCAGGTCGGGGGGGCAGGGACTGAAGCTTTCTTT. Its protein is CSVQVGGAGTEAFF. The complete variable domain, with remaining parts taken from reference TRBV29-1 and TRBJ1-1, reads SAVISQKPSRDICQRGTSLTIQCQVDSQVTMMFWYRQQPGQSLTLIATANQGSEATYESGFVIDKFPISRPNLTFSTLTVSNMSPEDSSIYLCSVQVGGAGTEAFFGQGTRLTVV.

V is TRBV9 and J is TRBJ2-2; D not resolved. Germline V gene sequence: CDR1 SGDLS, CDR2 YYNGEE. The V gene lost 0 bases and the J gene lost 0 bases, with 6 bases spanning the gap. CDR3 length: 15 amino acids. The CDR3 loop reads CASSVGSTNTGELFF. In DNA form, the CDR3 reads TGTGCCAGCAGCGTAGGTAGCACGAACACCGGGGAGCTGTTTTTT.

This chain uses TRBV29-1 with TRBJ2-3, with a tentative D call TRBD2 (5 bases). CDR1 is SQVTM and CDR2 is ANQGSEA in the germline V gene. There are 10 residues in the CDR3. In nucleotides, the CDR3 is TGCACAATTAGCGAAAATACGCAGTATTTT. Translation gives CTISENTQYF.

The V and J genes are TRBV7-9 and TRBJ2-7; D perhaps matches TRBD1 (5 bases). This CDR3 has 12 residues. Trimming stripped 8 bases from V and 2 bases from J, with 10 bases between. Germline CDR1 is SEHNR and CDR2 is FQNEAQ (reference sequence). CDR3 sequence: CASGDSPYEQYF. The CDR3 nucleotides are TGTGCCAGCGGAGACAGTCCCTACGAGCAGTACTTC.

About this clone: The sample holds other DNA sequences that translate to the same CDR3. The chain links TRBV9 to TRBJ1-6; 7 bases are a match to TRBD1. The germline gives CDR1 SGDLS, CDR2 YYNGEE. The CDR3 loop spans 14 amino acids. Trimming cost V 0 bases and J 9 bases; bases outside gene matches: 3. Written as DNA, the CDR3 is TGTGCCAGCAGCGTAGAAGGGGGCGGTTCACCCCTCCACTTT. Translating gives CASSVEGGGSPLHF. Together with reference TRBV9 and TRBJ1-6, the CDR3 gives the full variable domain: DSGVTQTPKHLITATGQRVTLRCSPRSGDLSVYWYQQSLDQGLQFLIQYYNGEERAKGNILERFSAQQFPDLHSELNLSSLELGDSALYFCASSVEGGGSPLHFGNGTRLTVT.

The chain is built from TRBV9 and TRBJ1-6; a possible D gene is TRBD1 (6 bases). Trimming stripped 3 bases from V and 5 bases from J, with 9 bases between. The length of the CDR3 is 14 residues. Looked up from germline, CDR1 is SGDLS and CDR2 is YYNGEE. Here the CDR3 DNA reads TGTGCCAGCAGCGCGGGACACGATAATTCACCCCTCCACTTT. Translating gives CASSAGHDNSPLHF. Full variable domain (outside the CDR3, taken from reference TRBV9 and TRBJ1-6): DSGVTQTPKHLITATGQRVTLRCSPRSGDLSVYWYQQSLDQGLQFLIQYYNGEERAKGNILERFSAQQFPDLHSELNLSSLELGDSALYFCASSAGHDNSPLHFGNGTRLTVT.

The chain employs TRBV7-9 and TRBJ2-2, with a tentative D call TRBD1 (8 bases). The CDR3 totals 16 residues. Germline V gene lookup returns CDR1 SEHNR and CDR2 FQNEAQ (reference sequence). The ends were cut back, 5 bases at V and 7 bases at J, with 20 bases in the middle. In DNA, the CDR3 is TGTGCCAGCAGCCCCCTACAGGGGGGGCGGCACGGGGAGCTGTTTTTT. Protein sequence: CASSPLQGGRHGELFF. Complete variable domain (other parts from reference TRBV7-9 and TRBJ2-2): DTGVSQNPRHKITKRGQNVTFRCDPISEHNRLYWYRQTLGQGPEFLTYFQNEAQLEKSRLLSDRFSAERPKGSFSTLEIQRTEQGDSAMYLCASSPLQGGRHGELFFGEGSRLTVL.

J is TRBJ1-4 and V is TRBV11-3; 9 nucleotides align to TRBD1. The CDR3 has 16 amino acids. V trimming: 8 bases; J trimming: 7 bases; junction bases outside the gene matches: 14. Germline V gives CDR1 SGHNT, CDR2 YENEEA. For the CDR3, the DNA is TGTGCCAGCTTGAGATCAATGGGGACAGGGTGTGAAAAACTGTTTTTT. As protein: CASLRSMGTGCEKLFF. Looking up the rest from reference TRBV11-3 and TRBJ1-4 gives the full variable domain: EAGVVQSPRYKIIEKKQPVAFWCNPISGHNTLYWYLQNLGQGPELLIRYENEEAVDDSQLPKDRFSAERLKGVDSTLKIQPAELGDSAVYLCASLRSMGTGCEKLFFGSGTQLSVL.

The chain recombines TRBV5-4 with TRBJ1-1; D remains ambiguous. The V gene lost 0 bases and the J gene lost 5 bases, with 8 bases spanning the gap. The germline V gene encodes CDR1 SGHNT and CDR2 YYREEE (reference sequence). The CDR3 has 13 amino acids. The CDR3: CASSLGRWTEAFF. CDR3 DNA: TGTGCCAGCAGCTTGGGGAGGTGGACTGAAGCTTTCTTT.

This sequence joins TRBV12-5 and TRBJ1-4; possibly TRBD1 for D (6 bases). Trimming removed 0 bases from V and 7 bases from J, with 18 bases in between. CDR1 is LGHNT, CDR2 FRNRAP, per germline. The CDR3 consists of 17 residues. CDR3 bases: TGTGCTAGTGGTTTGGTACAGGGTTCTGAGATCTTTGAAAAACTGTTTTTT. Translated, it gives CASGLVQGSEIFEKLFF.

The chain links TRBV27 to TRBJ2-3; weak D call: TRBD1 (5 bases). The ends were cut back, 0 bases at V and 3 bases at J, with 7 bases in the middle. CDR3 length equals 14 residues. Germline V CDR1 and CDR2: MNHEY, SMNVEV (reference sequence). CDR3 nucleotides: TGTGCCAGCAGTTTATCAAAGGGGACAGATACGCAGTATTTT. Residues: CASSLSKGTDTQYF.

The chain recombines TRBV6-6 with TRBJ2-3; 8 bases are a match to TRBD2. The CDR3 totals 15 residues. CDR1 is MNHNY and CDR2 is SVGAGI in the germline V gene (reference sequence). The V segment lost 6 bases and the J segment 0 bases; nucleotides outside the gene matches: 5. This CDR3 reads CASSLSGSSTDTQYF. DNA of the CDR3: TGTGCCAGCAGCCTAAGCGGGAGTAGCACAGATACGCAGTATTTT.

The chain couples TRBV29-1 to TRBJ2-2; maybe TRBD1 (7 bases). CDR1 and CDR2 from the germline V gene are SQVTM and ANQGSEA. V was pared by 5 bases and J by 1 base, with 11 bases between. The CDR3 spans 14 residues. The CDR3 region is CSVRGTVNTGELFF. CDR3 coding DNA: TGCAGCGTTCGCGGGACAGTGAACACCGGGGAGCTGTTTTTT.

V is TRBV24-1 and J is TRBJ1-5; the match to TRBD1 covers 9 bases. After removal of 3 bases from V and 3 bases from J, the junction contained 5 bases not matched to a gene. Per germline, CDR1 KGHDR and CDR2 SFDVKD. This CDR3 is 16 amino acids long. The CDR3 sequence is CATSDPGTGNNQPQHF. CDR3 nucleotide sequence: TGTGCCACCAGTGATCCCGGGACAGGGAACAATCAGCCCCAGCATTTT.

The genes are TRBV4-3 and TRBJ2-3; TRBD1 agrees at 7 bases. This CDR3 spans 15 amino acids. Germline V lookup: CDR1 LGHNA, CDR2 YSLEER. The V and J ends lost 5 bases and 2 bases, in that order; junction bases with no gene match: 7. CDR3 coding DNA: TGCGCCAGCAGCGCCGGGACAGTAAACACAGATACGCAGTATTTT. Its translation: CASSAGTVNTDTQYF.

This clone was recorded once. This sequence joins TRBV6-1 and TRBJ2-1; the match to TRBD2 covers 11 bases. The CDR3 consists of 17 residues. V lost 2 bases to trimming and J lost 8 bases; unmatched junction nucleotides: 11. Germline values: CDR1 MNHNS, CDR2 SASEGT. CDR3 sequence: CASSERLAGNLGDEQFF. CDR3 DNA sequence: TGTGCCAGCAGTGAAAGACTAGCGGGAAATCTTGGGGATGAGCAGTTCTTC.

The J gene is TRBJ2-7, the V gene TRBV2; D possibly corresponds to TRBD2 (6 bases). Trimming took off 7 bases at V and 3 bases at J, with 16 bases between the two ends. The CDR3 extends over 14 amino acids. Germline values: CDR1 SNHLY, CDR2 FYNNEI. CDR3 DNA sequence: TGTGCCAGCATAGTGGGAGGATTAAGCTACGAGCAGTACTTC. Translation: CASIVGGLSYEQYF.

This chain joins TRBV7-8 and TRBJ1-3; TRBD1 is a possible D gene (5 bases). Trimming removed 1 base from V and 4 bases from J, with 8 bases in between. The germline V gene has CDR1 SGHVS and CDR2 FQNEAQ. The CDR3 spans 14 residues. CDR3 amino acids: CASSLGGGGNTIYF. CDR3 bases: TGTGCCAGCAGCTTAGGGGGGGGAGGAAACACCATATATTTT.

This chain joins TRBV14 and TRBJ2-7; D perhaps matches TRBD2 (8 bases). In germline, CDR1 is SGHDN, CDR2 FVKESK. The CDR3 runs to 16 residues. Trimming pared 4 bases from V and 5 bases from J, leaving 21 bases between. The CDR3 region has the DNA TGTGCCAGCAGCCCCAAGGGGGCGGGGGGCGGCGACGAGCAGTACTTC. Translation gives CASSPKGAGGGDEQYF.

The V call is TRBV2, the J call TRBJ1-5; no definite D call. The CDR3 has 12 residues. Germline V CDR1 and CDR2: SNHLY, FYNNEI. V lost 7 bases to trimming and J lost 1 base, with 5 bases between them. DNA for the CDR3: TGTGCCAGCACGGAGAGCAATCAGCCCCAGCATTTT. This sequence encodes CASTESNQPQHF.

The chain recombines TRBV13 with TRBJ2-5; D may be TRBD1 (6 bases). Deletions cut 3 bases from V and 5 bases from J, with 10 bases between. The CDR3 consists of 13 residues. From germline, CDR1 is PRHDT and CDR2 FYEKMQ (reference sequence). The CDR3 here is CASSFTGLETQYF. The CDR3 DNA reads as TGTGCCAGCAGCTTCACAGGGCTGGAGACCCAGTACTTC.

The chain carries TRBV5-1 and TRBJ2-3; D ambiguous. The ends were cut back, 3 bases at V and 2 bases at J, with 7 bases in the middle. The CDR3 has 13 residues. Germline assignment: CDR1 SGHRS and CDR2 YFSETQ. The CDR3 sequence is CASSSTVTDTQYF. The CDR3 DNA reads TGCGCCAGCAGCTCCACAGTCACAGATACGCAGTATTTT.

CDR3 sequence (DNA): TGTGCCAGCAGCTTGACAGGGGGCGATGGCTACACCTTC. It encodes CASSLTGGDGYTF. This rearrangement joins TRBV7-9 to TRBJ1-2, with 10 bases matching TRBD1. Germline V gene data show CDR1 as SEHNR and CDR2 as FQNEAQ (reference sequence). V lost 3 bases to trimming and J lost 6 bases; unmatched junction nucleotides: 1. The CDR3 contains 13 residues.